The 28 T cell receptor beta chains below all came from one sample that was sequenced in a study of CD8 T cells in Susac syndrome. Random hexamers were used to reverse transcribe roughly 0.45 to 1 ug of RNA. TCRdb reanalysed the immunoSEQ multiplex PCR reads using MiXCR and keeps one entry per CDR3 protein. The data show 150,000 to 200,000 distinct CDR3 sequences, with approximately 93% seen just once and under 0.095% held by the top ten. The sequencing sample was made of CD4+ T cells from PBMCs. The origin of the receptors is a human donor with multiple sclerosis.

The CDR3 spells CAISGFPTGGLGGYTF. CDR3 bases: TGTGCCATCAGTGGTTTCCCGACAGGGGGCTTGGGTGGCTACACCTTC. The chain has TRBV10-3 and TRBJ1-2; TRBD1 matches at 10 bases. Germline assignment: CDR1 ENHRY and CDR2 SYGVKD. The V segment lost 4 bases and the J segment 7 bases; nucleotides outside the gene matches: 12. This CDR3 has 16 amino acids.

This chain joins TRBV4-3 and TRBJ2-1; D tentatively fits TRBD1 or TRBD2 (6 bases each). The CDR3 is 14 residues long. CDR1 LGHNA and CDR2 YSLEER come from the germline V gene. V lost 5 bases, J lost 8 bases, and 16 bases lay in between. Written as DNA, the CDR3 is TGCGCCAGCAGCTCTGGAGGGGGAACGGATGAGCAGTTCTTC. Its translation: CASSSGGGTDEQFF.

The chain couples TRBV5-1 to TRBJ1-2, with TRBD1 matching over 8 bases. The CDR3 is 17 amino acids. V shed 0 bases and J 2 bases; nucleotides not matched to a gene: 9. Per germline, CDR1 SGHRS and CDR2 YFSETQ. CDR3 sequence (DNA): TGCGCCAGCAGCTTGGAGGGCCCTAGGACAGGGAACTATGGCTACACCTTC. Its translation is CASSLEGPRTGNYGYTF.

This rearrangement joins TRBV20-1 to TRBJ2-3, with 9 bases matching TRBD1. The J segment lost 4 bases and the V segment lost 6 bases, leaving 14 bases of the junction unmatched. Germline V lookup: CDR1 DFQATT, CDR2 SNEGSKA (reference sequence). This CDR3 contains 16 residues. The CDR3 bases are TGCAGTGCCCGGGACAGGGCCTGGCAGGGGGCAGATACGCAGTATTTT. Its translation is CSARDRAWQGADTQYF.

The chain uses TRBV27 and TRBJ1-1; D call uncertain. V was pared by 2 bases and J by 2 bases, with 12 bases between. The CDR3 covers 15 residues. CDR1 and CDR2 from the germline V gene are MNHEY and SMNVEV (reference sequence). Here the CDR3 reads CASSLNEGANTEAFF. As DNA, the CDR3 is TGTGCCAGCAGTTTAAACGAGGGAGCCAACACTGAAGCTTTCTTT.

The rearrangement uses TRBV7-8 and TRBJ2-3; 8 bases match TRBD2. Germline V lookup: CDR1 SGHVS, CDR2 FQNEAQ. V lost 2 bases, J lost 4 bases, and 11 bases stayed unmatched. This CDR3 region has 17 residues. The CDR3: CASSLWGTSEASDTQYF. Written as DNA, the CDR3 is TGTGCCAGCAGCTTATGGGGGACTAGTGAGGCTTCAGATACGCAGTATTTT.

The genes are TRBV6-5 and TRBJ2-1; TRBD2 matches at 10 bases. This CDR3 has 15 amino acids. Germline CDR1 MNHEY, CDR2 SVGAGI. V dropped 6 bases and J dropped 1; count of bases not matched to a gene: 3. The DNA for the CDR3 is TGTGCCAGCAGCCCACTAGCGGGATCCTACAATGAGCAGTTCTTC. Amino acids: CASSPLAGSYNEQFF.

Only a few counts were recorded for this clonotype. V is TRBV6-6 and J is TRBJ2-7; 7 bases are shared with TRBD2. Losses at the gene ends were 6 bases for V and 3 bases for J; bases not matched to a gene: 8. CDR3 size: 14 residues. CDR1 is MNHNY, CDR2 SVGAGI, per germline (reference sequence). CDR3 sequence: CASRPAGAGYEQYF. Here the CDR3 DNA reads TGTGCCAGCAGACCCGCGGGAGCCGGCTACGAGCAGTACTTC.

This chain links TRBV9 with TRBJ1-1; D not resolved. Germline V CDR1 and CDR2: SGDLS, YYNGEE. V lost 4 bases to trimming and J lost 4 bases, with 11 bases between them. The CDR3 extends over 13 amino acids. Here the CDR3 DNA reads TGTGCCAGCAGCCCCCAGCGTACCACTGAAGCTTTCTTT. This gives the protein CASSPQRTTEAFF.

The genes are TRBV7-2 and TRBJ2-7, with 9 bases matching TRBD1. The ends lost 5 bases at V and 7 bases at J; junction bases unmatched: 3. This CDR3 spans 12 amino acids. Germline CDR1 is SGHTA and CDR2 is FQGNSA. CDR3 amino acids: CASSEQGAEQYF. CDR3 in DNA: TGTGCCAGCAGCGAACAGGGGGCAGAGCAGTACTTC.

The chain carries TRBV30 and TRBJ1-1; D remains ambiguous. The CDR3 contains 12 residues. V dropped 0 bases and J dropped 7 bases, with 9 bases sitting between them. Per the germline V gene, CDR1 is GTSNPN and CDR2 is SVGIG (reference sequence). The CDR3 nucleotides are TGTGCCTGGAGTGTTTTAACGGGTGAAGCTTTCTTT. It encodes CAWSVLTGEAFF.

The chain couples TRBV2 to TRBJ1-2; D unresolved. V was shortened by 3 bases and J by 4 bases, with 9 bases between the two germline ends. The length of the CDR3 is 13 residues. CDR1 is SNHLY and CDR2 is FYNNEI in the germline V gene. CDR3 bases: TGTGCCAGCAGTGACGGACGCGTCTATGGCTACACCTTC. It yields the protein CASSDGRVYGYTF.

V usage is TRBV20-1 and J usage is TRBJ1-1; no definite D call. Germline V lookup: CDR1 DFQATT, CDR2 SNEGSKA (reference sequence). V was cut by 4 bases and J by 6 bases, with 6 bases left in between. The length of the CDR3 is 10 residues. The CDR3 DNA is TGCAGTGCTAAATCCGCTGAAGCTTTCTTT. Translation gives CSAKSAEAFF.

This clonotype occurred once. CDR3 DNA: TGTGCCAGCAGCCAAGAATCCACTGAAGCTTTCTTT. Translated: CASSQESTEAFF. The chain joins TRBV4-2 to TRBJ1-1; no reliable D call. The V end was cut by 0 bases, the J end by 4 bases, with 3 bases between. CDR3 size: 12 residues. Germline V gives CDR1 LGHNA, CDR2 YNFKEQ.

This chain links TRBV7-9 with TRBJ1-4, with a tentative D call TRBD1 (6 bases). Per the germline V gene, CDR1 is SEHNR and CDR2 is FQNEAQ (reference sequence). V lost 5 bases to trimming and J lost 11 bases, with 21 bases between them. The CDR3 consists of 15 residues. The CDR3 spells CASSPAGTLAGKLFF. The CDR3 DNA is TGTGCCAGCAGCCCCGCCGGGACACTAGCTGGGAAACTGTTTTTT.

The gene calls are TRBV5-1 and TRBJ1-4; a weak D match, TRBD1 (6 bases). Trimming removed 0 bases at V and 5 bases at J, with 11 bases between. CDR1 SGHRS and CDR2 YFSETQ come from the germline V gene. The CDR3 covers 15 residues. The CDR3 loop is CASSLAGTWNEKLFF. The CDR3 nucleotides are TGCGCCAGCAGCTTGGCCGGGACATGGAATGAAAAACTGTTTTTT.

This CDR3 is CASSLIPQSPLHF. The CDR3 DNA reads as TGTGCCAGCAGCTTAATCCCCCAGTCACCCCTCCACTTT. The chain joins TRBV7-2 to TRBJ1-6; D gene unclear. From germline, CDR1 is SGHTA and CDR2 FQGNSA. V dropped 2 bases and J dropped 10 bases, with 9 bases sitting between them. The length of the CDR3 is 13 residues.

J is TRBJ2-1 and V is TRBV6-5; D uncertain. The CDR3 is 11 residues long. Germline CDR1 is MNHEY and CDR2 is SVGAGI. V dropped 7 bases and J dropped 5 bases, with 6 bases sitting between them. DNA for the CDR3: TGTGCCAGCACAGGCGACAATGAGCAGTTCTTC. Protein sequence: CASTGDNEQFF.

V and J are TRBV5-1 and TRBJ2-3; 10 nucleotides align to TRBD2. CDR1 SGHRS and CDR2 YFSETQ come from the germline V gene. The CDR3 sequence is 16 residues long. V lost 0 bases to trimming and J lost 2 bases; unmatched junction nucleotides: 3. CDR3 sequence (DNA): TGCGCCAGCAGCTTGGGGGGGACTAGCGCCACAGATACGCAGTATTTT. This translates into CASSLGGTSATDTQYF.

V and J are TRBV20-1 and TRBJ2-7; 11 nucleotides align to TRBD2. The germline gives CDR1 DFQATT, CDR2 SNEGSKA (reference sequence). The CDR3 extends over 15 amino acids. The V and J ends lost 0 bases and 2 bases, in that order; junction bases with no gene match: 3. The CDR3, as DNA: TGCAGTGCTAGAGACTATAGCGGGGGGGCCTACGAGCAGTACTTC. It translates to CSARDYSGGAYEQYF.

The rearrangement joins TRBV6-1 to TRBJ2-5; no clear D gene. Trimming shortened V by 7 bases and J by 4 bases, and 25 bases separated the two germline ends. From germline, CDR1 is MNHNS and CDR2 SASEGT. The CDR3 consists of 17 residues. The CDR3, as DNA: TGTGCCAGCACGCATACTGGGCCTCCCCGGGTGGGAGAGACCCAGTACTTC. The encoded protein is CASTHTGPPRVGETQYF.

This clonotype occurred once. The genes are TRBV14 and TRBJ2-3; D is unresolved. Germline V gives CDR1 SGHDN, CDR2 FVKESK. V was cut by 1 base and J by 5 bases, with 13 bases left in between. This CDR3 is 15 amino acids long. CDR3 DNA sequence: TGTGCCAGCAGCCAAGTAGGTGGGGTTAAAGATACGCAGTATTTT. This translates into CASSQVGGVKDTQYF.

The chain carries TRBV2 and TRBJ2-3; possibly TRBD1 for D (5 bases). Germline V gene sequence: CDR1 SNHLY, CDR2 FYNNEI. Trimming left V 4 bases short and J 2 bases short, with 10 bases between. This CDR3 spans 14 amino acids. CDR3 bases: TGTGCCAGCAGTGTTCGCGGACACACAGATACGCAGTATTTT. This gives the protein CASSVRGHTDTQYF.

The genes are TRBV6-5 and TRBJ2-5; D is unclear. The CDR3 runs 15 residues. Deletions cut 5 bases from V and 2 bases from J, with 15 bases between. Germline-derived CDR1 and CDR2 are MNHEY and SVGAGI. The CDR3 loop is CASSLGARGQETQYF. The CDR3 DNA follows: TGTGCCAGCAGTCTCGGAGCCCGCGGACAAGAGACCCAGTACTTC.

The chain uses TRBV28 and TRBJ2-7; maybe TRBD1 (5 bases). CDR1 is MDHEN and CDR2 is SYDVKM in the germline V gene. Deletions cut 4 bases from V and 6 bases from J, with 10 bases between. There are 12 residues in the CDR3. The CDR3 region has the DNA TGTGCCAGCAGTTCTCGTAGGGGCGAGCAGTACTTC. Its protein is CASSSRRGEQYF.

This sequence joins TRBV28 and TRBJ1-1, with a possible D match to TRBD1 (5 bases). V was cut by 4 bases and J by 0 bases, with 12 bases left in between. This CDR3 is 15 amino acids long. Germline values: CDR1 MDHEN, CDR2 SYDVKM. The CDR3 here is CASSSSRGLNTEAFF. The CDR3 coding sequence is TGTGCCAGCAGTTCATCCCGGGGCTTGAACACTGAAGCTTTCTTT.

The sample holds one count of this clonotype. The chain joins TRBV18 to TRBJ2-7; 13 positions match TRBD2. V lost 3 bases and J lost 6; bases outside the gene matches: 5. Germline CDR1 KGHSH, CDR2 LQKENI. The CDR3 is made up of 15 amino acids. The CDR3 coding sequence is TGTGCCAGCTCACCGCGGACTAGCGGGAGAGTCGAGCAGTACTTC. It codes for CASSPRTSGRVEQYF.

The CDR3 sequence: CASSYAKVYEQYF. CDR3 nucleotide sequence: TGTGCCAGCAGTTACGCGAAGGTATACGAGCAGTACTTC. This chain joins TRBV6-2 or TRBV6-3 and TRBJ2-7; D is undetermined. Trimming cost V 2 bases and J 4 bases, with 9 bases left between them. The CDR3 consists of 13 residues. Per germline, CDR1 MNHEY and CDR2 SVGEGT.